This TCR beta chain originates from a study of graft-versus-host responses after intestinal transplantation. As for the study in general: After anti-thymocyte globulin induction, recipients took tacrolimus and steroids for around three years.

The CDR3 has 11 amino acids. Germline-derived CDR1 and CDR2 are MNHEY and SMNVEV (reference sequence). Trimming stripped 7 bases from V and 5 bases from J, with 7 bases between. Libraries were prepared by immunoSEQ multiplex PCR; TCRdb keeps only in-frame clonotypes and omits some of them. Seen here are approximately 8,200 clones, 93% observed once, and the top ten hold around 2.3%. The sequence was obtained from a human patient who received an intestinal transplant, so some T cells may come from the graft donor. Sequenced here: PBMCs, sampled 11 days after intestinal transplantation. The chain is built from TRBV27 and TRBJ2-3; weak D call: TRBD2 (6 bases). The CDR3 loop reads CASTGGDTQYF. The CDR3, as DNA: TGTGCCAGCACCGGGGGAGATACGCAGTATTTT.